This T cell receptor (beta chain) was observed in a study of T cells after yellow fever vaccination. Study-wide findings and caveats: CD4 and CD8 compartments shared a small share of clonotypes. Re-detected after boosting: most primary clones, 95% to 98% of CD4 and less than 90% of CD8.

In this sample, this clonotype turned up a few times. Its antigen is not identified. CDR3 length: 14 amino acids. Per the germline V gene, CDR1 is SGHKS and CDR2 is YYEKEE (reference sequence). Trimming left V 3 bases short and J 7 bases short, with 14 bases between. It was through 5'RACE template switching that TCR cDNA was made, with a universal primer site and UMIs added. TCRdb processed the 5' RACE reads anew with MiXCR; each CDR3 protein has one entry. The sample has approximately 74,000 distinct CDR3 sequences; approximately 7% are singletons. Sequenced here: CD8+ T cells sorted from PBMCs, sampled about 5 days after the first yellow fever vaccination. The sequence was obtained from a man in his late teens or twenties who received the YFV17D yellow fever vaccine. The V gene is TRBV5-5, the J gene TRBJ2-1; D might be TRBD1 or TRBD2, each matching 5 bases. The CDR3 nucleotides are TGTGCCAGCAGCTCCCGGGGCCTGGGGAATGAGCAGTTCTTC. This translates into CASSSRGLGNEQFF. Complete variable domain (other parts from reference TRBV5-5 and TRBJ2-1): DAGVTQSPTHLIKTRGQQVTLRCSPISGHKSVSWYQQVLGQGPQFIFQYYEKEERGRGNFPDRFSARQFPNYSSELNVNALLLGDSALYLCASSSRGLGNEQFFGPGTRLTVL.